The TCR beta chain described here comes from a study of T cells in Graves' hyperthyroidism and ophthalmopathy. Whole-study context: It was at initial diagnosis, before any treatment, that peripheral blood was collected.

Regarding the study as a whole: Researchers found most expanded thyroid clonotypes above 0.001 in blood as well.

The study excluded patients with uncontrolled infection, other autoimmune disease, pregnancy or lactation. The diagnoses drew upon clinical symptoms, serum thyroxine and TRAb, thyroid ultrasound and orbital computed tomography. Germline V lookup: CDR1 MNHEY, CDR2 SVGAGI. CDR3 size: 16 residues. The V gene lost 4 bases and the J gene lost 0 bases, with 13 bases spanning the gap. Amplified TCR beta CDR3 regions derived from RNA transcripts. The primer set for the first-round RT-PCR of the TCR CDR3 was HTBI. TCRdb used MiXCR to reprocess the multiplex PCR reads, holding one entry per CDR3 protein. The sample carries roughly 800,000 distinct CDR3 sequences, 38% recorded once. Note on this clonotype: The antigen remains unidentified.

V and J are TRBV6-5 and TRBJ1-5, with unresolved D. Sample: blood. The TCR was taken from a man between 18 and 29 years old with Graves' hyperthyroidism. The CDR3 spells CASSLRGQFSNQPQHF. The CDR3 nucleotides read TGTGCCAGCAGTTTGAGAGGGCAGTTTAGCAATCAGCCCCAGCATTTT.